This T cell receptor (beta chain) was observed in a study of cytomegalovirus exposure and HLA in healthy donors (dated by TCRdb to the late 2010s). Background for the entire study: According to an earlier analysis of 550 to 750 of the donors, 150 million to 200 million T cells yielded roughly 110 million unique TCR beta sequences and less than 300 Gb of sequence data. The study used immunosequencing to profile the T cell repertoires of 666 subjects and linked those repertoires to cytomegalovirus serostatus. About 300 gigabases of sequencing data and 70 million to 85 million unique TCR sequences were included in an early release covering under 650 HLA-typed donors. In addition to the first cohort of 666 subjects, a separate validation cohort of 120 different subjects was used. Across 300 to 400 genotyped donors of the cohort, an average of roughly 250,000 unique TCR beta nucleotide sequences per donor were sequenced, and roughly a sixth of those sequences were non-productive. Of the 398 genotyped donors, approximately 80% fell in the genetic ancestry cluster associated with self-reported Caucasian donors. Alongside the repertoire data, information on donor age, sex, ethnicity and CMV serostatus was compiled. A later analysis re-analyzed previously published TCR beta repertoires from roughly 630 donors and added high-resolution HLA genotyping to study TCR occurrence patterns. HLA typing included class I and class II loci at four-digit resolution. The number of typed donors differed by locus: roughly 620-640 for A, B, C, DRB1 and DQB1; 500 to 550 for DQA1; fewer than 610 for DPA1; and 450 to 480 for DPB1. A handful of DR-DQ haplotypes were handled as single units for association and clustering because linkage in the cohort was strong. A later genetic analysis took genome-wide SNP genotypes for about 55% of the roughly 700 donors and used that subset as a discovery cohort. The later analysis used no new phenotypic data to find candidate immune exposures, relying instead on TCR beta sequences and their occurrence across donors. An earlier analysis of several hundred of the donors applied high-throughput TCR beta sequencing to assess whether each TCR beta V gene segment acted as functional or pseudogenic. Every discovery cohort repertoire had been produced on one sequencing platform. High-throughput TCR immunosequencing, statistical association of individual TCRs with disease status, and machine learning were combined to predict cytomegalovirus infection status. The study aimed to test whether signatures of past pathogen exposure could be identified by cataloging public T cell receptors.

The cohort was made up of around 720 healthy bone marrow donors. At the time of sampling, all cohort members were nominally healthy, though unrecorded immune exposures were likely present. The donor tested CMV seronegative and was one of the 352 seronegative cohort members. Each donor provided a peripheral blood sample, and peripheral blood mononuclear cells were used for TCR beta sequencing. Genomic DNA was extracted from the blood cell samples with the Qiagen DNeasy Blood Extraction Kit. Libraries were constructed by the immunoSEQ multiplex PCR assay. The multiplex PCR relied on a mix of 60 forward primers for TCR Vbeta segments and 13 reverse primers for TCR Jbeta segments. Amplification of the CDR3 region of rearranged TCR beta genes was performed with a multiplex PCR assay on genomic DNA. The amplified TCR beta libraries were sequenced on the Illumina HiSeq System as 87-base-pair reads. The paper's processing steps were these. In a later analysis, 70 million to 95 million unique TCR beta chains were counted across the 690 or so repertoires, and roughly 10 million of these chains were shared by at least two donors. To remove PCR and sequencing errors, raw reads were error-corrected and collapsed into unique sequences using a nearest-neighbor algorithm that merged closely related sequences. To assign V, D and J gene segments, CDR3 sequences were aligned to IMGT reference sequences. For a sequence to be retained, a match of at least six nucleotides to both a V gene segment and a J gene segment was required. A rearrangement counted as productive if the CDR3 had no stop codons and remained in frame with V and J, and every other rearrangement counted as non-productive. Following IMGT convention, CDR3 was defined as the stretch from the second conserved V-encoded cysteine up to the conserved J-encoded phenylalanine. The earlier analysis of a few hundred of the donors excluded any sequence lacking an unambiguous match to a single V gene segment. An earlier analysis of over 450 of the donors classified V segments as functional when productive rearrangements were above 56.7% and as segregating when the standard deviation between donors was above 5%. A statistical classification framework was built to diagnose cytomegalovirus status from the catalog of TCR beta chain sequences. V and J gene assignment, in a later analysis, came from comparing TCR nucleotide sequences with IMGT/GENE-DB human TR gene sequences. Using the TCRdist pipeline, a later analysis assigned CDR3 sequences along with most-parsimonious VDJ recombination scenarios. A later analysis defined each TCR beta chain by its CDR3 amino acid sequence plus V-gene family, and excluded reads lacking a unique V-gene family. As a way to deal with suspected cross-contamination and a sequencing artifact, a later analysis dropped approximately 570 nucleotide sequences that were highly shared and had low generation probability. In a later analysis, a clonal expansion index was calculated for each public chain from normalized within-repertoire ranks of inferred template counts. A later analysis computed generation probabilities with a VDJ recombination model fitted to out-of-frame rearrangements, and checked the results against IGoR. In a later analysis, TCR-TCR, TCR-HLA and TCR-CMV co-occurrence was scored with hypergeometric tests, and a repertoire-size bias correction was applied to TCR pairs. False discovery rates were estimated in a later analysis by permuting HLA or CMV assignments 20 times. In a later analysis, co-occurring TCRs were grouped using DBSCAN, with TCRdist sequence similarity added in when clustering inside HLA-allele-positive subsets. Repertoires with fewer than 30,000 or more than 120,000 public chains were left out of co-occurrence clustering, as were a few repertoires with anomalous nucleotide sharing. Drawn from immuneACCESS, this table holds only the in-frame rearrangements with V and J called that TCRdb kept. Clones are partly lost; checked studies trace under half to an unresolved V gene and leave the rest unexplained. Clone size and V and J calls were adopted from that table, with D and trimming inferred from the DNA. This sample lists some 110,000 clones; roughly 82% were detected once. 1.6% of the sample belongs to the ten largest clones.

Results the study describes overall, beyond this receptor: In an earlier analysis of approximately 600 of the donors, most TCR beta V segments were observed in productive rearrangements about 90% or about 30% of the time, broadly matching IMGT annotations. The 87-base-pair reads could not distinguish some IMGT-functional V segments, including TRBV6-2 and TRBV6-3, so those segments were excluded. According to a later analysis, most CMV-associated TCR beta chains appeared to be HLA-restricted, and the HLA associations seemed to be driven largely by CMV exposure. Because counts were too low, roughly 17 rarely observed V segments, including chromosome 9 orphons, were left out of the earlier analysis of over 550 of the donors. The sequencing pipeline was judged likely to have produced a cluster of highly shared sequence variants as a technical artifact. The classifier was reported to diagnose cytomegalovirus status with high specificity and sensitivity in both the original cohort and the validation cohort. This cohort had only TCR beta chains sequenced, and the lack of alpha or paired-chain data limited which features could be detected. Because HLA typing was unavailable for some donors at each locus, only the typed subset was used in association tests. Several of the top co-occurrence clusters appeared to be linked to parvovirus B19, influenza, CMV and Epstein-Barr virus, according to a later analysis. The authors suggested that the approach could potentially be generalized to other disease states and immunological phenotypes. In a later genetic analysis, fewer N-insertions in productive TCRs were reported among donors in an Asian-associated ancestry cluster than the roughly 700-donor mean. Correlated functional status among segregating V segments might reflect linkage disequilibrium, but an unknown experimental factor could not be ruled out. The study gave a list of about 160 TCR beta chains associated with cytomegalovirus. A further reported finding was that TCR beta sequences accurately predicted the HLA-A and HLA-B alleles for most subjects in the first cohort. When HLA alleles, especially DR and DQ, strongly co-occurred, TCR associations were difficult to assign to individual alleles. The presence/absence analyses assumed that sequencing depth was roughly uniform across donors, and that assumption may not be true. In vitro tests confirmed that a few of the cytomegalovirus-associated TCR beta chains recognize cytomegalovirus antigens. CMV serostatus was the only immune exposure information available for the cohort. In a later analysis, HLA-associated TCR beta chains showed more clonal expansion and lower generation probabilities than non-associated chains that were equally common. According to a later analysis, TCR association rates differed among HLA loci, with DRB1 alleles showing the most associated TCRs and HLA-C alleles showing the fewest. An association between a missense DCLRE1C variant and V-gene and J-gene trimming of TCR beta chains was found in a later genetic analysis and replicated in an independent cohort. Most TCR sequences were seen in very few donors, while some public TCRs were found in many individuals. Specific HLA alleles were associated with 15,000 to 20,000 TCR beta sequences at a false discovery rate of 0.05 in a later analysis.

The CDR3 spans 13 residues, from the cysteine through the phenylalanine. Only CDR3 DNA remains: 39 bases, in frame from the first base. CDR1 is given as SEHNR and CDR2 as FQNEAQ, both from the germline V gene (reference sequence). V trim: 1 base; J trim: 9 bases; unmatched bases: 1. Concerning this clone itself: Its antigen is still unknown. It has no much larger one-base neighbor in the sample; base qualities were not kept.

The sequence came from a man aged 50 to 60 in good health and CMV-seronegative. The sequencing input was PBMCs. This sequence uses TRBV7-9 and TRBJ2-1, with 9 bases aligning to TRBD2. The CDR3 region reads CASSLGAGGEQFF. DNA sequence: TGTGCCAGCAGCTTAGGAGCGGGGGGTGAGCAGTTCTTC.